Below, 32 T cell receptor beta chains from the same sample are listed, as sequenced in a study of T cell repertoires in cytomegalovirus infection. TCRdb re-called the reads with MiXCR, one entry per CDR3 protein. There are more than 300,000 distinct CDR3 sequences in the sample; about 34% occur only once, and approximately 12% lies in the top ten. Their antigens are not known. The specimen comprised cultured PBMCs, sampled from culture after CMV antigen stimulation. The receptors here all came from a human donor in good health (CMV status not recorded). Some clones in this sample may be carry-over from other donors' samples.

This clonotype has a count of ten or more. This chain links TRBV7-8 with TRBJ1-3; perhaps TRBD1 as D (6 bases). This CDR3 has 15 residues. V shed 5 bases and J shed 0 bases, with 11 bases lying between them. Germline V gene lookup returns CDR1 SGHVS and CDR2 FQNEAQ. CDR3 sequence reads: CASSLLTGSGNTIYF. CDR3 nucleotide sequence: TGTGCCAGCAGCCTCCTGACAGGCTCTGGAAACACCATATATTTT.

V usage is TRBV6-5 and J usage is TRBJ2-5; the D is unclear. The length of the CDR3 is 14 residues. V was pared by 5 bases and J by 1 base, with 11 bases between. Germline V gene sequence: CDR1 MNHEY, CDR2 SVGAGI. The CDR3 coding sequence is TGTGCCAGCAGTCCTCCTCTGGGCCAAGAGACCCAGTACTTC. As protein: CASSPPLGQETQYF.

The J gene is TRBJ1-1, the V gene TRBV6-8; 7 positions agree with TRBD1. With V trimmed by 6 bases and J by 12 bases, 4 bases remained unmatched. This CDR3 comprises 10 residues. Germline-derived CDR1 and CDR2 are MNHGY and SAAAGT. The CDR3 sequence is CASRQGTTFF. As DNA, the CDR3 is TGTGCCAGCAGACAGGGGACGACTTTCTTT.

This clonotype has only a few counts. The J gene is TRBJ2-7, the V gene TRBV11-1, with D possibly being TRBD2 (6 bases). Trimming removed 1 base at V and 2 bases at J, with 12 bases between. Germline CDR1 reads SGHAT; CDR2 reads FQDESV (reference sequence). The CDR3 has 15 amino acids. The CDR3 is CASSLGLGGAYEQYF. The CDR3 nucleotides are TGTGCCAGCAGCTTAGGACTGGGGGGAGCCTACGAGCAGTACTTC. The whole variable domain, remainder taken from reference TRBV11-1 and TRBJ2-7, is EAEVAQSPRYKITEKSQAVAFWCDPISGHATLYWYRQILGQGPELLVQFQDESVVDDSQLPKDRFSAERLKGVDSTLKIQPAELGDSAMYLCASSLGLGGAYEQYFGPGTRLTVT.

This clonotype appeared a few times. The chain joins TRBV7-2 to TRBJ2-1, with D perhaps being TRBD1 or TRBD2 (5 bases each). The length of the CDR3 is 16 residues. Germline assignment: CDR1 SGHTA and CDR2 FQGNSA. Trimming cost V 3 bases and J 5 bases, with 17 bases left between them. The CDR3 coding sequence is TGTGCCAGCAGCTTTCCTGAGGGAGAGGGGAACAATGAGCAGTTCTTC. Translating it yields CASSFPEGEGNNEQFF.

The chain recombines TRBV12-3 or TRBV12-4 with TRBJ1-2; tentative D call: TRBD1 (5 bases). Between the trimmed V and J ends, which lost 2 bases and 2 bases, there was a span of 15 bases. The CDR3 loop spans 16 amino acids. CDR3 DNA sequence: TGTGCCAGCAGTTTATCCTCCCGGGGGAGCAACTATGGCTACACCTTC. As protein: CASSLSSRGSNYGYTF.

The V and J genes are TRBV19 and TRBJ2-7; 7 bases are shared with TRBD1. Germline CDR1 reads LNHDA; CDR2 reads SQIVND (reference sequence). CDR3 length: 14 residues. Germline trimming cut 6 bases from V and 4 bases from J; bases unmatched to any gene: 9. CDR3 amino acids: CASSPTGPGYEQYF. Written as DNA, the CDR3 is TGTGCCAGTAGCCCGACAGGGCCGGGATACGAGCAGTACTTC.

The chain is built from TRBV7-2 and TRBJ2-3; 14 positions match TRBD2. Germline loops: CDR1 SGHTA, CDR2 FQGNSA. The J segment lost 4 bases and the V segment lost 4 bases, leaving 10 bases of the junction unmatched. CDR3 size: 18 residues. The CDR3 protein is CASSSPRLAGGPSDTQYF. Here the CDR3 DNA reads TGTGCCAGCAGCTCCCCCAGACTAGCGGGAGGGCCGTCAGATACGCAGTATTTT.

The chain employs TRBV3-1 and TRBJ1-1; a weak D match, TRBD1 (5 bases). Germline V lookup: CDR1 LGHDT, CDR2 YNNKEL (reference sequence). This CDR3 is built from 16 residues. V shed 4 bases and J shed 1 base, with 16 bases lying between them. CDR3 protein: CASSPLPGRGNTEAFF. CDR3 DNA sequence: TGTGCCAGCAGCCCACTCCCGGGACGAGGGAACACTGAAGCTTTCTTT.

The chain links TRBV19 to TRBJ2-1; perhaps D is TRBD1 or TRBD2 (5 bases each). This CDR3 region has 15 residues. CDR1 and CDR2 from the germline V gene are LNHDA and SQIVND (reference sequence). Trimming took 4 bases from V and 6 from J, leaving 16 bases between them. The CDR3 is CASSTDSSGANEQFF. The CDR3 DNA sequence: TGTGCCAGTAGTACCGACTCCTCCGGGGCCAATGAGCAGTTCTTC.

This clonotype has just a few counts. The chain recombines TRBV9 with TRBJ2-7; tentatively, D is TRBD1 (6 bases). V lost 0 bases, J lost 2 bases, and 12 bases lay in between. CDR3 length: 15 amino acids. The V gene's germline CDR1 is SGDLS and CDR2 YYNGEE. The CDR3 DNA reads TGTGCCAGCAGCGTAGGGAAGGACAGCCCCTACGAGCAGTACGTC. It yields the protein CASSVGKDSPYEQYV.

The chain has TRBV19 and TRBJ1-1; TRBD1 matches at 8 bases. V lost 3 bases, J lost 1 base, and 4 bases stayed unmatched. The germline CDR1 and CDR2 sequences are LNHDA and SQIVND (reference sequence). This CDR3 region has 15 residues. The CDR3 spells CASSIATGANTEAFF. CDR3 nucleotide sequence: TGTGCCAGTAGTATCGCGACAGGGGCGAACACTGAAGCTTTCTTT.

There are a few counts of this clonotype. The gene calls are TRBV6-2 or TRBV6-3 and TRBJ1-1; D perhaps matches TRBD1 (6 bases). The V gene lost 2 bases and the J gene lost 0 bases, with 16 bases spanning the gap. This CDR3 region has 17 residues. Germline V gives CDR1 MNHEY, CDR2 SVGEGT. The DNA of the CDR3 is TGTGCCAGCAGTTACAGTACACAGGGAGTTATGAACACTGAAGCTTTCTTT. It translates to CASSYSTQGVMNTEAFF.

V gene TRBV6-6 combines with J gene TRBJ2-1; 9 bases agree with TRBD2. The CDR3 is 16 amino acids. Germline-derived CDR1 and CDR2 are MNHNY and SVGAGI (reference sequence). V lost 11 bases, J lost 2 bases, and 13 bases stayed unmatched. The CDR3, as DNA: TGTGCCGTCTCATGGGCGGGAGGGCCCCCCTACAATGAGCAGTTCTTC. Translating it yields CAVSWAGGPPYNEQFF.

This clonotype was found a few times. The chain carries TRBV28 and TRBJ2-2; 7 bases agree with TRBD1. There are 18 residues in the CDR3. Germline V gene lookup returns CDR1 MDHEN and CDR2 SYDVKM. V shed 5 bases, J shed 6 bases, and the junction held 18 bases outside the gene matches. CDR3 nucleotide sequence: TGTGCCAGCAGTCCCCCCCGACAGGGTGGAATTGTGGCCGGGGAGCTGTTTTTT. Amino acids: CASSPPRQGGIVAGELFF.

This chain links TRBV20-1 with TRBJ1-4; D is undetermined. CDR3 length equals 10 residues. Looked up from germline, CDR1 is DFQATT and CDR2 is SNEGSKA (reference sequence). V was shortened by 6 bases and J by 5 bases, with 4 bases between the two germline ends. This CDR3 is CSARNEKLFF. CDR3 nucleotides: TGCAGTGCCAGAAATGAAAAACTGTTTTTT.

The chain combines TRBV12-3 or TRBV12-4 with TRBJ2-3, with D unclear. V lost 5 bases and J lost 1, with 7 bases in between. The CDR3 sequence is 13 residues long. The CDR3 DNA sequence: TGTGCCAGCAGTGGGCTTCGCACAGATACGCAGTATTTT. It specifies CASSGLRTDTQYF.

As regards this clonotype: One junction end does not reproduce the germline sequence, and a read error may be involved. The chain has TRBV29-1 and TRBJ1-1; D call uncertain. Per the germline V gene, CDR1 is SQVTM and CDR2 is ANQGSEA. This CDR3 has 13 amino acids. The CDR3 reads CSVEEQLNTEAFF. CDR3 bases: TGCAGCGTTGAGGAACAGTTGAATACTGAAGCTTTCTTT.

The V gene is TRBV11-2, the J gene TRBJ2-3, with 8 bases identical to TRBD1. The junction had 5 bases not matched to a gene; V was cut back by 1 base and J by 5 bases. Germline-derived CDR1 and CDR2 are SGHAT and FQNNGV. The CDR3 spans 15 residues. CDR3 sequence reads: CASSLGQGRGDTQYF. The CDR3 bases are TGTGCCAGCAGCTTAGGACAGGGGCGGGGAGATACGCAGTATTTT. The variable domain in full, with the rest retrieved from reference TRBV11-2 and TRBJ2-3, is EAGVAQSPRYKIIEKRQSVAFWCNPISGHATLYWYQQILGQGPKLLIQFQNNGVVDDSQLPKDRFSAERLKGVDSTLKIQPAKLEDSAVYLCASSLGQGRGDTQYFGPGTRLTVL.

The V and J genes are TRBV18 and TRBJ1-2; TRBD1 is a possible D gene (5 bases). The germline V gene encodes CDR1 KGHSH and CDR2 LQKENI. The CDR3 spans 15 residues. V was cut by 1 base and J by 3 bases, with 12 bases left in between. In nucleotides, the CDR3 is TGTGCCAGCTCACCACGCGAAGGGGAGGACTATGGCTACACCTTC. Translation: CASSPREGEDYGYTF.

The CDR3 loop is CATRGPEKNEQFF. The CDR3 nucleotides read TGTGCCACCCGCGGTCCAGAGAAGAATGAGCAGTTCTTC. V usage is TRBV24-1 and J usage is TRBJ2-1; unclear D gene. Trimming cost V 9 bases and J 7 bases, with 15 bases left between them. The CDR3 consists of 13 residues. Germline V gene data show CDR1 as KGHDR and CDR2 as SFDVKD.

This clonotype turned up a few times. This chain joins TRBV19 and TRBJ2-3; TRBD1 might be the D (6 bases). The CDR3 is made up of 14 amino acids. The V gene lost 5 bases and the J gene lost 3 bases, with 12 bases spanning the gap. Germline-derived CDR1 and CDR2 are LNHDA and SQIVND (reference sequence). The CDR3 bases are TGTGCCAGTAGTCCCCGACAGGCAACAGATACGCAGTATTTT. It yields the protein CASSPRQATDTQYF.

This clonotype was recorded once. Sequence at one end of the junction differs from germline and may be a read error. The gene calls are TRBV7-2 and TRBJ1-1, with D uncertain. Germline V lookup: CDR1 SGHTA, CDR2 FQGNSA. The CDR3 is 14 residues long. CDR3 loop: CASRPRTLNTEAIF. The DNA of the CDR3 is TGTGCCAGCAGGCCACGGACCTTGAACACTGAAGCTATCTTT.

The chain recombines TRBV7-8 with TRBJ2-7; 8 bases align to TRBD2. V lost 1 base and J lost 4; bases outside the gene matches: 6. The CDR3 runs to 15 residues. Germline lookup yields CDR1 SGHVS and CDR2 FQNEAQ. CDR3 DNA sequence: TGTGCCAGCAGCTTAGTCCCGGGAGGGAAATACGAGCAGTACGTC. Translated: CASSLVPGGKYEQYV.

This clonotype was seen a handful of times. The chain carries TRBV7-9 and TRBJ2-5; TRBD1 matches 10 bases. Germline V CDR1 and CDR2: SEHNR, FQNEAQ (reference sequence). The CDR3 runs to 16 residues. With 0 bases clipped from V and 4 bases from J, the junction kept 5 bases outside the gene matches. CDR3 sequence: CASSLAFGTGVETQYF. CDR3 nucleotides: TGTGCCAGCAGCTTAGCCTTCGGGACAGGGGTAGAGACCCAGTACTTC.

The gene calls are TRBV4-3 and TRBJ1-2; no firm D call. Looked up from germline, CDR1 is LGHNA and CDR2 is YSLEER. V lost 0 bases and J 6 bases, leaving 17 bases between the germline ends. The CDR3 contains 16 residues. As DNA, the CDR3 is TGCGCCAGCAGCCAAGATCGGGCGGTAGGCGGGAATGGCTACACCTTC. Protein product: CASSQDRAVGGNGYTF.

The genes are TRBV4-3 and TRBJ2-7; 10 positions match TRBD2. Germline V gives CDR1 LGHNA, CDR2 YSLEER. Trimming removed 0 bases from V and 6 bases from J; junction bases left unmatched: 5. The CDR3 runs to 15 residues. DNA for the CDR3: TGCGCCAGCAGCCAAGAAGTAGCGGGAGGCGGCGAGCAGTACTTC. It translates to CASSQEVAGGGEQYF.

This chain links TRBV28 with TRBJ1-2; 7 bases line up with TRBD1. V trimming: 5 bases; J trimming: 8 bases; junction bases outside the gene matches: 8. CDR1 is MDHEN and CDR2 is SYDVKM in the germline V gene. The CDR3 runs 13 residues. The CDR3 loop is CASSDTGVQGYTF. DNA of the CDR3: TGTGCCAGCAGTGACACAGGGGTACAGGGCTACACCTTC.

V is TRBV20-1 and J is TRBJ2-2; possible D gene TRBD2, 6 bases. CDR3 size: 16 residues. The V end was cut by 6 bases, the J end by 1 base, with 18 bases between. Germline CDR1 and CDR2: DFQATT and SNEGSKA (reference sequence). In nucleotides, the CDR3 is TGCAGTGCCGTGGCGGGAAAGGGCAAGAACACCGGGGAGCTGTTTTTT. Protein sequence: CSAVAGKGKNTGELFF.

This clonotype came up a few times. The V call is TRBV7-8, the J call TRBJ2-7; D call uncertain. Trimming took 7 bases from V and 7 from J, leaving 20 bases between them. The CDR3 spans 14 residues. CDR1 SGHVS and CDR2 FQNEAQ come from the germline V gene. The CDR3 here is CASNPRGARGEQYF. CDR3 DNA: TGTGCCAGCAACCCCCGAGGAGCCCGTGGGGAGCAGTACTTC.

This clonotype was seen repeatedly, ten times or more. V gene TRBV7-2 combines with J gene TRBJ2-7; D possibly corresponds to TRBD1 (5 bases). V shed 5 bases and J shed 4 bases, with 15 bases lying between them. This CDR3 is built from 14 residues. Per the germline V gene, CDR1 is SGHTA and CDR2 is FQGNSA. CDR3 protein: CASSAPRQGYEQYF. The CDR3 DNA is TGTGCCAGCAGCGCCCCCCGTCAGGGATACGAGCAGTACTTC.

V is TRBV28 and J is TRBJ1-1; D is unclear. CDR3 length: 13 residues. The V end was cut by 5 bases, the J end by 0 bases, with 7 bases between. CDR1 and CDR2 (germline): MDHEN, SYDVKM. The CDR3 DNA reads TGTGCCAGCAGTCGAAATATGAACACTGAAGCTTTCTTT. This codes for CASSRNMNTEAFF.